This is a list of T cell receptor beta chains from one sample in a study of regulatory T cells in long-lasting Graves disease. TCRdb processed the multiplex PCR reads anew with MiXCR; each CDR3 protein has one entry. The sample contains 300,000 to 450,000 distinct CDR3 sequences, roughly 16% of which appear only once. Specimen: peripheral blood mononuclear cells (PBMCs), collected at new diagnosis, from a patient treated with antithyroid drugs. The receptors originated from a female donor with Graves disease. Each CDR3 is given with its conserved first and last residue. D genes are given only for firm matches. Clone size is given for some rows only: seen once, a few or many times, or a class if the clone is expanded.

j_call | d_call | v_call | clone_size | cdr3_nt | cdr3_aa
TRBJ2-4 | - | TRBV30 | - | TGTGCCTGGGCTATGGGGGGTCCGACCAATAAAAACATTCAGTACTTC | CAWAMGGPTNKNIQYF
TRBJ2-2 | TRBD1 | TRBV6-1 | many | TGTGCCAGCAGCAGACAGGGGGCCACCGGGGAGCTGTTTTTT | CASSRQGATGELFF
TRBJ2-7 | - | TRBV3-1 | many | TGTGCCAGCAGCCAAGAGTTCTACGAGCAGTACTTC | CASSQEFYEQYF
TRBJ1-2 | TRBD1 | TRBV20-1 | many | TGCAGTGCTAGAGATAACAGGGGCGCAGAGTATGGCTACACCTTC | CSARDNRGAEYGYTF
TRBJ2-6 | - | TRBV24-1 | few | TGTGCCACCAGTGATTTGAGGGCGGGGTCTGGGGCCAACGTCCTGACTTTC | CATSDLRAGSGANVLTF
TRBJ2-1 | - | TRBV27 | many | TGTGCCAGCAGCCGAACGACGGGGAGAAATGAGCAGTTCTTC | CASSRTTGRNEQFF
TRBJ2-1 | - | TRBV6-1 | many | TGTGCCAGCAGGTTATACAGGGATAATGAGCAGTTCTTC | CASRLYRDNEQFF
TRBJ1-6 | - | TRBV30 | many | TGTGCCTGGAGTAAGGACAACCCCAATTCACCCCTCCACTTT | CAWSKDNPNSPLHF
TRBJ2-5 | TRBD1 | TRBV19 | many | TGTGCCAGTAGTATCAGCAGGACAGGGGTGGATGAGACCCAGTACTTC | CASSISRTGVDETQYF
TRBJ2-2 | - | TRBV27 | - | TGTGCCACCAGTGCCTCCCAGGGGAACACCGGGGAGCTGTTTTTT | CATSASQGNTGELFF
TRBJ1-2 | TRBD1 | TRBV12-5 | many | TGTGCTAGTGGTTTGGGACAGGGGAACTATGGCTACACCTTC | CASGLGQGNYGYTF
TRBJ1-1 | TRBD1 | TRBV5-1 | many | TGCGCCAGCAGGCGCGGGACAGGGGGCGAAAACACTGAAGCTTTCTTT | CASRRGTGGENTEAFF
TRBJ1-2 | - | TRBV29-1 | many | TGCAGCGTTGAGCAGGACGTGGGTGGCTACACCTTC | CSVEQDVGGYTF
TRBJ2-1 | TRBD2 | TRBV20-1 | many | TGCAGTGCTAGAGCTAGCGGGGGAGAATCCTACAATGAGCAGTTCTTC | CSARASGGESYNEQFF
TRBJ1-6 | - | TRBV28 | - | TGTGCCAGCAGTTTAACCCCACCGAGCTATAATTCACCCCTCCACTTT | CASSLTPPSYNSPLHF
TRBJ1-4 | - | TRBV27 | many | TGTGCCAGCAGTGGGGGTGGTGAAAAACTGTTTTTT | CASSGGGEKLFF
TRBJ1-6 | TRBD1 | TRBV20-1 | many | TGCAGTGCTAGCGCACCCTCGACAGGGGGCGTAAATTCACCCCTCCACTTT | CSASAPSTGGVNSPLHF
TRBJ2-3 | - | TRBV7-2 | many | TGTGCCAGCAGCTTGATAGAGCTTGGGGATACGCAGTATTTT | CASSLIELGDTQYF
TRBJ2-7 | - | TRBV12-3/TRBV12-4 | many | TGTGCCAGCAGTTTAGGCGGGGAATACGAGCAGTACTTC | CASSLGGEYEQYF
TRBJ2-6 | - | TRBV28 | - | TGTGCCAGCAGTCGGTACAGTTCTGGGGCCAACGTCCTGACTTTC | CASSRYSSGANVLTF
TRBJ2-5 | TRBD1 | TRBV7-3 | many | TGTGCCAGCAGCCCAACAGGGGGCATATGGGAGACCCAGTACTTC | CASSPTGGIWETQYF
TRBJ1-1 | TRBD1 | TRBV10-3 | few | TGTGCCGTCCAAGGGGGGACAGGGGGCCGTAGCACTGAAGCTTTCTTT | CAVQGGTGGRSTEAFF
TRBJ1-5 | - | TRBV5-1 | many | TGTGCCAGCAGTTCCGGGCAGGGGAACCAGCCCCAGCATTTT | CASSSGQGNQPQHF
TRBJ2-1 | TRBD2 | TRBV20-1 | many | TGCAGTGCTTACCCCGCTAGCGGATACAATGAGCAGTTCTTC | CSAYPASGYNEQFF
TRBJ2-5 | - | TRBV10-3 | few | TGTGCCATCAGTGAAAGCCCCCCGTGGGCCCAGTACTTC | CAISESPPWAQYF
TRBJ1-5 | - | TRBV27 | - | TGTGCCAGCAGTTTTGGGGAGCTCGGTCAGCCCCAGCATTTT | CASSFGELGQPQHF
TRBJ2-7 | - | TRBV5-1 | - | TGCGCCAGCAGCCCTCTGCCGGCCGACAGCTCCTACGAGCAGTACTTC | CASSPLPADSSYEQYF
TRBJ2-2 | TRBD2 | TRBV5-1 | - | TGCGCCAGCAGCTTGGGGACTAGCGGGAGGACGAACACCGGGGAGCTGTTTTTT | CASSLGTSGRTNTGELFF
TRBJ1-4 | - | TRBV11-2 | many | TGTGCCAGCAGTTGGGTGGGGAGCGGAACTAATGAAAAACTGTTTTTT | CASSWVGSGTNEKLFF
TRBJ1-2 | TRBD1 | TRBV4-1 | - | TGCGCCAGCAGCCAAGATTTTCGTTCTTCAGGGGGGAACTATGGCTACACCTTC | CASSQDFRSSGGNYGYTF
TRBJ2-1 | - | TRBV27 | many | TGTGCCAGCAGTTTGGCGGCGGGGGAGCAGTTCTTC | CASSLAAGEQFF
TRBJ2-7 | TRBD2 | TRBV20-1 | many | TGCAGTGCTCGGTTCCAGCGGGAACCCTACGAGCAGTACTTC | CSARFQREPYEQYF
TRBJ1-5 | - | TRBV24-1 | - | TGTGCCACCAGTGAAGCAGGGGATCAGCCCCAGCATTTT | CATSEAGDQPQHF
TRBJ2-7 | TRBD1 | TRBV6-1 | many | TGTGCCAGCAGTCACGTCATGGACAGGAGTTACGAGCAGTACTTC | CASSHVMDRSYEQYF
TRBJ2-3 | TRBD1 | TRBV19 | - | TGTGCCAGTAGTTGGGGACAGGGGGGGACAGATACGCAGTATTTT | CASSWGQGGTDTQYF
TRBJ2-5 | TRBD2 | TRBV4-1 | many | TGCGCCAGCAGCCAAGGAATCGGGCGGGGGGGAGAGACCCAGTACTTC | CASSQGIGRGGETQYF
TRBJ1-5 | - | TRBV5-6 | many | TGTGCCAGCAGCTTTGGGGGTTTCAATCAGCCCCAGCATTTT | CASSFGGFNQPQHF
TRBJ1-2 | - | TRBV30 | - | TGTGCCAGACTTTCCCGAGCTAACTATGGCTACACCTTC | CARLSRANYGYTF
TRBJ2-1 | TRBD2 | TRBV27 | many | TGTGCCAGCAGTTTTCTAGCGGGAGGCCGCTACGAGCAGTTCTTC | CASSFLAGGRYEQFF
TRBJ2-4 | TRBD2 | TRBV7-8 | - | TGTGCCAGCAGCCATAGCGGGAGGGCCTTAGCGAACATTCAGTACTTC | CASSHSGRALANIQYF